This T cell receptor beta chain emerged from a study of CD8 T cells in Susac syndrome. When the RNA was reverse transcribed, random hexamers were used with an input of roughly 0.45 to 1 ug. MiXCR, applied by TCRdb to the immunoSEQ multiplex PCR reads, yields one record per CDR3 protein. The table records approximately 120,000 distinct CDR3 sequences, about 95% of them present only once. Sequencing targeted TCR beta in blood CD8+ and CD4+ T cells. Negative isolation yielded CD8+ and CD4+ T cells; FACS enriched TEMRA cells. Germline-derived CDR1 and CDR2 are SGDLS and YYNGEE. V gave up 0 bases and J gave up 7 bases, with 8 bases separating them. The CDR3 loop spans 12 amino acids.

The material sequenced was CD4+ T cells from PBMCs. This TCR was sampled from a human donor in good health. V usage is TRBV9 and J usage is TRBJ2-7, with D hard to call. CDR3 in amino acids: CASSVGGREQYF. CDR3 DNA sequence: TGTGCCAGCAGCGTAGGAGGCAGGGAGCAGTACTTC.